A selection of T cell receptor beta chains follows, all from one sample in a study of T-cell reconstitution after alpha-beta-depleted transplantation in children. TCRdb ran MiXCR on the PCR reads and lists one entry per CDR3 protein. This sample has about 980,000 distinct CDR3 sequences, with 25% to 35% found just once. The input for sequencing was PBMCs, mostly from graft donor cells, taken 360 days after TCRalphabeta/CD19-depleted stem cell transplant. The origin of the receptors is a boy under two years old who had a stem cell transplant for SCID, so the T cells may come from the graft donor. The CDR3 runs from the conserved cysteine through the conserved F or W. D genes are given only for firm matches. Rows may omit the clone size; those that give it use once, few, many or a size class.

clone_size j_call d_call v_call cdr3_aa cdr3_nt
few TRBJ2-5 . TRBV4-2 CASSRGELETQYF TGTGCCAGCAGCCGGGGCGAGTTAGAGACCCAGTACTTC
few TRBJ2-4 . TRBV15 CATSRERSGIQYF TGTGCCACCAGCAGAGAGAGGTCGGGCATTCAGTACTTC
. TRBJ1-1 . TRBV29-1 CSVEGAPTEAFF TGCAGCGTTGAGGGGGCACCCACTGAAGCTTTCTTT
. TRBJ2-2 TRBD2 TRBV7-8 CASQRREGRTGELFF TGTGCCAGCCAAAGAAGGGAGGGTCGAACCGGGGAGCTGTTTTTT
few TRBJ2-1 TRBD2 TRBV7-2 CASSPGLVTSLDEQFF TGTGCCAGCAGCCCCGGACTAGTTACTTCCCTTGATGAGCAGTTCTTC
few TRBJ2-3 . TRBV6-1 CASKGQNNLLRSSTDTQYF TGTGCCAGCAAAGGACAGAATAATCTTCTTCGTTCCAGCACAGATACGCAGTATTTT
. TRBJ2-1 TRBD2 TRBV5-1 CASCWGGYQSHEQFF TGCGCCAGCTGCTGGGGGGGGTACCAGTCCCATGAGCAGTTCTTC
few TRBJ1-5 . TRBV12-3/TRBV12-4 CASSARDTDQPQHF TGTGCCAGCAGTGCCCGGGACACAGATCAGCCCCAGCATTTT
. TRBJ2-1 . TRBV7-9 CASSPQESFYNEQFF TGTGCCAGCAGCCCCCAGGAATCATTCTACAATGAGCAGTTCTTC
. TRBJ1-5 . TRBV25-1 CASSDAGGNQPQHF TGTGCCAGCAGTGATGCGGGAGGCAATCAGCCCCAGCATTTT
few TRBJ2-1 TRBD2 TRBV5-1 CASSYSGAGVSWDEQFF TGCGCCAGCAGCTACTCAGGAGCGGGGGTTTCATGGGATGAGCAGTTCTTC
. TRBJ1-3 . TRBV7-9 CASSYTPSSGNTIYF TGTGCCAGCAGCTATACTCCCTCGTCTGGAAACACCATATATTTT
few TRBJ1-4 . TRBV20-1 CSARVGGELFF TGCAGTGCTAGGGTGGGAGGGGAACTGTTTTTT
. TRBJ2-7 . TRBV20-1 CSARVGHLYEQYF TGCAGTGCTAGAGTGGGACACCTCTACGAGCAGTACTTC
. TRBJ2-3 . TRBV7-2 CASSSPTTTDTQYF TGTGCTAGCAGCTCCCCCACTACCACAGATACGCAGTATTTT
. TRBJ2-7 TRBD2 TRBV7-2 CASSLPGLAGNEQYF TGTGCCAGCAGCTTACCGGGACTAGCGGGGAATGAGCAGTACTTC
. TRBJ1-2 . TRBV12-3/TRBV12-4 CASSLKPNDWGYTF TGTGCCAGCAGTTTAAAACCCAACGATTGGGGCTACACCTTC
. TRBJ1-1 . TRBV6-5 CASSYSFIVPNTEAFF TGTGCCAGCAGTTACTCGTTTATCGTTCCGAACACTGAAGCTTTCTTT
. TRBJ2-3 . TRBV11-2 CASSLIPSSHTQYF TGTGCCAGCAGCTTAATTCCTAGTAGTCATACGCAGTATTTT
. TRBJ2-7 . TRBV5-1 CASSLQGESYEQYF TGCGCCAGCAGCTTACAGGGTGAGTCCTACGAGCAGTACTTC
. TRBJ1-6 . TRBV5-1 CASSLAAGANSPLHF TGCGCCAGCAGCTTGGCCGCAGGGGCCAATTCACCCCTCCACTTT
. TRBJ2-4 . TRBV12-3/TRBV12-4 CASSPEQLAKNIQYF TGTGCCAGCAGTCCCGAACAGCTAGCCAAAAACATTCAGTACTTC
. TRBJ2-1 . TRBV11-3 CASSLGRMGSANEQFF TGTGCCAGCAGCTTAGGTAGGATGGGCAGTGCCAATGAGCAGTTCTTC
few TRBJ2-2 TRBD2 TRBV5-1 CASAGTSPRNTGELFF TGCGCCAGCGCCGGGACTAGCCCTAGAAACACCGGGGAGCTGTTTTTT
. TRBJ1-5 . TRBV5-1 CASSLVPRPGGNQPQHF TGCGCCAGCAGCTTGGTCCCCAGACCCGGTGGCAATCAGCCCCAGCATTTT
few TRBJ1-1 . TRBV29-1 CSVDHLDEAFF TGCAGCGTTGATCACCTAGATGAAGCTTTCTTT
. TRBJ2-5 TRBD1 TRBV10-3 CATGDRGDAMTQYF TGTGCCACCGGGGACAGGGGGGACGCGATGACCCAGTACTTC
few TRBJ2-1 . TRBV5-6 CASRTWGAAYNEQFF TGTGCCAGCAGGACCTGGGGGGCAGCCTACAATGAGCAGTTCTTC
. TRBJ2-5 TRBD2 TRBV20-1 CSASGLAGQETQYF TGCAGTGCTAGTGGACTAGCGGGGCAAGAGACCCAGTACTTC
few TRBJ2-7 . TRBV4-1 CASSQLDYWGEEQYF TGCGCCAGCAGCCAACTGGATTATTGGGGGGAGGAGCAGTACTTC
. TRBJ2-3 . TRBV12-3/TRBV12-4 CASSRPYSTDTQYF TGTGCCAGCAGCAGACCGTATAGCACAGATACGCAGTATTTT
. TRBJ1-4 TRBD1 TRBV4-3 CASSHRGTVNEKLFF TGCGCCAGCAGCCATCGCGGGACAGTTAATGAAAAACTGTTTTTT
few TRBJ2-7 . TRBV14 CASSQWPSSYEQYF TGTGCCAGCAGCCAATGGCCCTCCTCCTACGAGCAGTACTTC
. TRBJ2-1 . TRBV10-3 CAISRRGGTDGDEQFF TGTGCCATCAGCCGTCGGGGCGGAACAGACGGCGATGAGCAGTTCTTC
. TRBJ2-1 . TRBV4-2 CASRGVGAGVYEQFF TGTGCCAGCCGGGGGGTGGGGGCTGGGGTGTATGAGCAGTTCTTC
. TRBJ2-7 TRBD2 TRBV6-5 CASSYWRGDLLQYF TGTGCCAGCAGTTACTGGCGGGGGGATCTCCTGCAGTACTTC
few TRBJ1-5 . TRBV20-1 CSARMGSNQPQHF TGCAGTGCTAGAATGGGGTCCAATCAGCCCCAGCATTTT
few TRBJ2-7 TRBD1 TRBV3-1 CASSQGTGNFHEQYF TGTGCCAGCAGCCAAGGGACAGGGAACTTCCACGAGCAGTACTTC
. TRBJ2-3 TRBD2 TRBV20-1 CSARLTSGGTDTQYF TGCAGTGCCCGCTTGACTAGCGGGGGGACAGATACGCAGTATTTT
. TRBJ1-2 . TRBV19 CASRQGRYGYTF TGTGCCAGCCGGCAGGGGCGCTATGGCTACACCTTC
. TRBJ1-1 . TRBV7-9 CASRGFTGLTEAFF TGTGCCAGCAGGGGTTTTACAGGGCTCACTGAAGCTTTCTTT
. TRBJ1-4 TRBD1 TRBV20-1 CSARGSGTGGEKLFF TGCAGTGCTAGAGGATCCGGGACAGGGGGTGAAAAACTGTTTTTT
. TRBJ1-1 . TRBV20-1 CSAPPWGMNTEAFF TGCAGTGCTCCTCCTTGGGGGATGAACACTGAAGCTTTCTTT
. TRBJ2-1 TRBD1 TRBV11-1 CASSYPRDRVSNNNEQFF TGTGCCAGCAGCTACCCCCGGGACAGGGTCTCGAATAACAATGAGCAGTTCTTC
. TRBJ1-6 . TRBV5-1 CASSLLAENSPLHF TGCGCCAGCAGCTTGTTGGCAGAGAATTCACCCCTCCACTTT
few TRBJ2-2 . TRBV18 CASSPFEGVTNTGELFF TGTGCCAGCTCACCGTTCGAGGGGGTTACGAACACCGGGGAGCTGTTTTTT
. TRBJ2-1 TRBD2 TRBV12-3/TRBV12-4 CASSRPSGGSNEQFF TGTGCCAGCAGTCGACCTAGCGGGGGGAGCAATGAGCAGTTCTTC